Below are 24 T cell receptor beta chains sequenced from a single sample in a study of blood T cell repertoires in COVID-19. Generated by immunoSEQ multiplex PCR, the TCRdb table keeps only in-frame clones and is missing some. The sample contains under 300,000 clones, 75% to 90% of which appear only once. Input material: PBMCs or T cells enriched from blood (not recorded which). These receptors were taken from a woman between 45 and 60 years old who had recovered from COVID-19.

Notes on this clone: The same CDR3 is also encoded by other DNA sequences in this sample. This chain uses TRBV5-1 with TRBJ2-5; 10 positions match TRBD1. Germline loops: CDR1 SGHRS, CDR2 YFSETQ. CDR3 length: 15 amino acids. With 0 bases clipped from V and 3 bases from J, the junction kept 2 bases outside the gene matches. The CDR3, as DNA: TGCGCCAGCAGCTTGGCAGGGACAGGGGAAGAGACCCAGTACTTC. Its protein is CASSLAGTGEETQYF.

In the case of this clone: Different DNA sequences within this sample yield the same CDR3. CDR3 sequence (DNA): TGTGCCATCAGTGACAGTAATCAGCCCCAGCATTTT. This sequence encodes CAISDSNQPQHF. The gene calls are TRBV10-3 and TRBJ1-5; D remains ambiguous. Germline assignment: CDR1 ENHRY and CDR2 SYGVKD. The CDR3 runs 12 residues. Trimming removed 3 bases from V and 4 bases from J, with 4 bases in between.

The rearrangement joins TRBV28 to TRBJ2-7, with 7 bases lining up with TRBD1. V trimming: 6 bases; J trimming: 3 bases; junction bases outside the gene matches: 5. This CDR3 has 13 residues. Per germline, CDR1 MDHEN and CDR2 SYDVKM. The chain's CDR3 is CASRGTVLYEQYF. CDR3 bases: TGTGCCAGCAGGGGGACAGTCCTCTACGAGCAGTACTTC.

This sequence joins TRBV28 and TRBJ1-5; D unresolved. The CDR3 loop spans 19 amino acids. The V end lost 7 bases, the J end lost 5 bases, and 30 bases lay between the germline ends. The V gene's germline CDR1 is MDHEN and CDR2 SYDVKM. The CDR3 bases are TGTGCCAGCATGTCTCTACCCCCCCGGGTACCGATTCTCCATCAGCCCCAGCATTTT. It encodes CASMSLPPRVPILHQPQHF. Full variable domain (missing parts from reference TRBV28 and TRBJ1-5): DVKVTQSSRYLVKRTGEKVFLECVQDMDHENMFWYRQDPGLGLRLIYFSYDVKMKEKGDIPEGYSVSREKKERFSLILESASTNQTSMYLCASMSLPPRVPILHQPQHFGDGTRLSIL.

The J gene is TRBJ1-5, the V gene TRBV5-1, with D hard to call. This CDR3 comprises 13 residues. Per germline, CDR1 SGHRS and CDR2 YFSETQ. The ends were cut back, 1 base at V and 3 bases at J, with 5 bases in the middle. The CDR3 region is CASSLSTNQPQHF. As DNA, the CDR3 is TGCGCCAGCAGCTTGAGCACCAATCAGCCCCAGCATTTT.

The sample holds one count of this clone. J is TRBJ2-5 and V is TRBV11-2, with D tentatively TRBD2 (6 bases). Trimming stripped 5 bases from V and 2 bases from J, with 21 bases between. The CDR3 spans 17 residues. Germline CDR1 is SGHAT and CDR2 is FQNNGV. The chain's CDR3 is CASSHWRDSPSQETQYF. The CDR3 nucleotides are TGTGCCAGCAGCCACTGGAGGGACTCGCCGTCTCAAGAGACCCAGTACTTC.

The J gene is TRBJ1-2, the V gene TRBV5-5, with a weak D call TRBD1 (5 bases). This CDR3 is built from 15 residues. The germline V gene encodes CDR1 SGHKS and CDR2 YYEKEE (reference sequence). Trimming shortened V by 1 base and J by 5 bases, and 15 bases separated the two germline ends. CDR3 protein: CASSLSDSSTYGYTF. The CDR3 coding sequence is TGTGCCAGCAGCTTGTCCGACAGCTCAACTTATGGCTACACCTTC.

The chain has TRBV6-5 and TRBJ1-6, with a weak D call TRBD1 (6 bases). Per the germline V gene, CDR1 is MNHEY and CDR2 is SVGAGI. There are 14 residues in the CDR3. With 9 bases removed from V and 6 bases from J, the gap between germline ends came to 15 bases. The chain's CDR3 is CASRVDSRNSPLHF. The CDR3 bases are TGTGCCAGTAGGGTGGACAGTCGTAATTCACCCCTCCACTTT.

The DNA of the CDR3 is TGTGCCAGCAGCCAATTGGGACTAGCGGGAGGGCTTGGGTCCTACAATGAGCAGTTCTTC. It codes for CASSQLGLAGGLGSYNEQFF. The V call is TRBV4-2, the J call TRBJ2-1; 16 bases match TRBD2. The germline CDR1 and CDR2 sequences are LGHNA and YNFKEQ. This CDR3 spans 20 amino acids. The junction had 8 bases not matched to a gene; V was cut back by 2 bases and J by 1 base.

The rearrangement joins TRBV7-9 to TRBJ1-2; possibly TRBD1 for D (5 bases). The germline gives CDR1 SEHNR, CDR2 FQNEAQ (reference sequence). V lost 5 bases and J 0 bases, leaving 13 bases between the germline ends. The CDR3 has 15 amino acids. In DNA, the CDR3 is TGTGCCAGCAGCCTGATGGGGGACTCTAACTATGGCTACACCTTC. Translating gives CASSLMGDSNYGYTF.

Comment on this clone: The sample contains more than one DNA sequence encoding this CDR3. This chain joins TRBV18 and TRBJ2-1; 12 nucleotides align to TRBD2. Germline trimming cut 6 bases from V and 6 bases from J; bases unmatched to any gene: 3. The CDR3 is 14 residues long. Looked up from germline, CDR1 is KGHSH and CDR2 is LQKENI. The CDR3 spells CASSLGLAGNEQFF. For the CDR3, the DNA is TGTGCCAGCTCCCTGGGACTAGCGGGCAATGAGCAGTTCTTC.

The chain recombines TRBV7-9 with TRBJ1-5, with D hard to call. The V and J ends lost 1 base and 6 bases respectively, with 22 bases between them. Germline CDR1 reads SEHNR; CDR2 reads FQNEAQ (reference sequence). CDR3 length: 18 amino acids. In DNA, the CDR3 is TGTGCCAGCAGCTTAGTAATCGGTGTCGGGGAATCGGGTCAGCCCCAGCATTTT. Its translation: CASSLVIGVGESGQPQHF.

The J gene is TRBJ1-6, the V gene TRBV5-4; a possible D gene is TRBD1 (6 bases). Per germline, CDR1 SGHNT and CDR2 YYREEE (reference sequence). The V end lost 3 bases, the J end lost 6 bases, and 10 bases lay between the germline ends. The CDR3 is 14 amino acids. The CDR3 sequence is CASSYTGSNSPLHF. Here the CDR3 DNA reads TGTGCCAGCAGCTATACAGGGTCTAATTCACCCCTCCACTTT.

Only one count was recorded for this clone. The V gene is TRBV11-2, the J gene TRBJ2-1; 11 positions match TRBD2. CDR3 size: 15 residues. Trimming cost V 6 bases and J 4 bases; bases outside gene matches: 5. The germline CDR1 and CDR2 sequences are SGHAT and FQNNGV. The CDR3 protein is CASRRLAGFYNEQFF. The DNA for the CDR3 is TGTGCCAGCAGGAGACTAGCGGGATTTTACAATGAGCAGTTCTTC.

This clone was counted a few times. The rearrangement joins TRBV28 to TRBJ2-7; 9 nucleotides agree with TRBD1. Per the germline V gene, CDR1 is MDHEN and CDR2 is SYDVKM. Trimming removed 10 bases from V and 5 bases from J; junction bases left unmatched: 12. The CDR3 is made up of 14 amino acids. CDR3 nucleotide sequence: TGTGCCACCCAAACAGGGGGCCCTACTAACGAGCAGTACTTC. Translated: CATQTGGPTNEQYF.

The V and J genes are TRBV18 and TRBJ2-5; TRBD2 might be the D (5 bases). This CDR3 spans 15 amino acids. V lost 3 bases to trimming and J lost 0 bases, with 11 bases between them. Per germline, CDR1 KGHSH and CDR2 LQKENI. The CDR3 region has the DNA TGTGCCAGCTCACCCCCGGGGAAGTACCAAGAGACCCAGTACTTC. Amino acids: CASSPPGKYQETQYF.

This rearrangement joins TRBV29-1 to TRBJ2-3; TRBD1 agrees at 8 bases. Trimming took 0 bases from V and 1 from J; bases not matched to a gene: 6. The CDR3 is 16 amino acids. Germline values: CDR1 SQVTM, CDR2 ANQGSEA. Here the CDR3 reads CSVEDRQGAGTDTQYF. The CDR3 DNA sequence: TGCAGCGTTGAAGATAGGCAGGGGGCTGGCACAGATACGCAGTATTTT.

The chain joins TRBV6-2 or TRBV6-3 to TRBJ2-4, with 9 bases identical to TRBD1. This CDR3 is 17 amino acids long. J gave up 0 bases and V 2 bases, and 5 bases lay outside the gene matches. The germline V gene encodes CDR1 MNHEY and CDR2 SVGEGT. The CDR3 DNA sequence: TGTGCCAGCAGTTACAAACAGGGGGCCCTAGCCAAAAACATTCAGTACTTC. Residues: CASSYKQGALAKNIQYF.

The chain couples TRBV5-8 to TRBJ2-7; 11 positions agree with TRBD1. Germline trimming cut 4 bases from V and 2 bases from J; bases unmatched to any gene: 2. Per the germline V gene, CDR1 is SGHTS and CDR2 is YDEGEE. CDR3 length: 14 residues. CDR3 DNA: TGTGCCAGCAGCATGGGACAGGGGGCCTACGAGCAGTACTTC. Translating it yields CASSMGQGAYEQYF.

The chain joins TRBV10-3 to TRBJ1-1, with TRBD1 matching over 11 bases. Germline lookup yields CDR1 ENHRY and CDR2 SYGVKD. Trimming cost V 0 bases and J 5 bases; bases outside gene matches: 5. The CDR3 is 16 residues long. The CDR3 DNA reads as TGTGCCATCAGTGAGTCGTGGGGGACAGGGGGAACTGAAGCTTTCTTT. Protein product: CAISESWGTGGTEAFF.

The chain is built from TRBV3-1 (or the pseudogene TRBV3-2) and TRBJ1-1, with 8 bases fitting TRBD1. The CDR3 consists of 12 residues. V trimming: 4 bases; J trimming: 8 bases; junction bases outside the gene matches: 3. Germline V gene lookup returns CDR1 LGHDT and CDR2 YNNKEL (reference sequence). The CDR3 reads CASSPGQGEAFF. CDR3 bases: TGTGCCAGCAGCCCTGGACAGGGCGAAGCTTTCTTT.

J is TRBJ1-1 and V is TRBV7-9; D unresolved. The CDR3 is 13 residues long. Trimming cost V 5 bases and J 2 bases, with 9 bases left between them. The germline V gene has CDR1 SEHNR and CDR2 FQNEAQ (reference sequence). The DNA of the CDR3 is TGTGCCAGCAGCACGGGAAGAAACACTGAAGCTTTCTTT. As protein: CASSTGRNTEAFF.

The rearrangement links TRBV11-2 to TRBJ2-3, with D possibly TRBD2 on 6 matching bases. Per the germline V gene, CDR1 is SGHAT and CDR2 is FQNNGV. There are 15 residues in the CDR3. V lost 8 bases and J 1 base, leaving 16 bases between the germline ends. The chain's CDR3 is CASGTVGGRTDTQYF. Written as DNA, the CDR3 is TGTGCCAGCGGAACTGTGGGAGGTCGCACAGATACGCAGTATTTT.

The CDR3 coding sequence is TGTGCCAGCAGTTTCTCAAAACGGGTCGAGCAGTACTTC. Translating it yields CASSFSKRVEQYF. The genes are TRBV28 and TRBJ2-7; D unresolved. CDR1 is MDHEN and CDR2 is SYDVKM in the germline V gene. The CDR3 runs 13 residues. Trimming cost V 3 bases and J 6 bases, with 12 bases left between them.